This TCR beta chain emerged from a study of blood T cell repertoires in COVID-19. As for the study in general: Acute and convalescent COVID-19 samples came from the United States, Italy and Spain. The analysed material was cDNA or gDNA that came from T cells, B-cell-depleted T cells, or PBMCs.

As processed by the authors: How many nucleated cells were present was estimated from reference gene primer amplification. Produced via immunoSEQ multiplex PCR; TCRdb's table is partial and in-frame only. V and J calls and clone size are copied from that table; D and trimming were computed from the DNA. The sample yields nearly 15,000 clones, about four fifths seen once. Germline V gene sequence: CDR1 MNHEY, CDR2 SVGEGT. After removal of 9 bases from V and 7 bases from J, the junction contained 4 bases not matched to a gene. The CDR3 covers 12 residues. Sequences were obtained from peripheral blood. The chain has TRBV6-2 or TRBV6-3 and TRBJ2-3; 10 positions match TRBD2. The source of this sequence is a man in his 60s with acute or convalescent COVID-19. CDR3 coding DNA: TGTGCCAGTAGCGGGGGGTCTTATACGCAGTATTTT. This translates into CASSGGSYTQYF.